This T cell receptor (beta chain) comes out of a study of shared clonotypes between healthy human individuals. The overall study: CD4 naive and CD4 memory each took three plates per donor, while CD8 naive took two and CD8 memory one.

The table came from immunoSEQ multiplex PCR; TCRdb's copy has only in-frame clones and leaves some out. The table lists about 2.3 million clones, approximately 90% of them singletons. Comments on this clone: Its specificity is unknown.

The CDR3 consists of 12 residues. V was pared by 8 bases and J by 7 bases, with 5 bases of the junction left unmatched. CDR1 is SNHLY and CDR2 is FYNNEI in the germline V gene. Free of recent acute infections or vaccinations, the donors were healthy HIV-negative adults. Each donor was a Caucasian adult residing in Nashville, Tennessee. Study-level findings and limits: Tissues were not sampled, only blood, and their repertoires likely differ.

The sample consisted of naive CD4+ T cells from PBMCs. Subset reported: CD45RA+ positively selected. The receptor's source is a man between 18 and 29 years old in good health. Some clones in this sample may be carry-over from other donors' samples. The V and J genes are TRBV2 and TRBJ2-1, with 7 bases aligning to TRBD2. CDR3 coding DNA: TGTGCCAGCGGGACGCGGGGGAATGAGCAGTTCTTC. It codes for CASGTRGNEQFF.